The 9 T cell receptor beta chains presented below share a single source sample, sequenced in a study of T-cell memory formation after mild COVID-19. TCRdb re-analysed the 5' RACE reads in MiXCR, keeping a single row per CDR3 protein. The table lists roughly 150,000 distinct CDR3 sequences, under 30% of them singletons, with approximately 24% in the top ten. The sequencing sample was made of PBMCs or a T cell subset sorted from them (not recorded which). Every receptor here comes from an adult woman who had mild COVID-19 (a few samples of this study predate the infection). Cell type and time point are not known.

This clonotype appeared a few times. The V gene is TRBV20-1, the J gene TRBJ1-5; the D is unclear. Looked up from germline, CDR1 is DFQATT and CDR2 is SNEGSKA (reference sequence). V lost 0 bases to trimming and J lost 8 bases, with 8 bases between them. The CDR3 sequence is 12 residues long. The CDR3 DNA reads TGCAGTGCTAGAGATCCCCCTGAGCCCCAGCATTTT. Residues: CSARDPPEPQHF.

The rearrangement joins TRBV7-9 to TRBJ2-7; D possibly matches TRBD1 or TRBD2 (5 bases each). CDR1 and CDR2 from the germline V gene are SEHNR and FQNEAQ (reference sequence). The V and J ends lost 5 bases and 4 bases respectively, with 9 bases between them. CDR3 length: 12 amino acids. As DNA, the CDR3 is TGTGCCAGCAGCCGGGACGGATACGAGCAGTACTTC. Translated: CASSRDGYEQYF.

The DNA for the CDR3 is TGTGCCATCAGGAGGACAGGGGATGATTGGACCCAGTACTTC. This translates into CAIRRTGDDWTQYF. V gene TRBV10-3 combines with J gene TRBJ2-5; TRBD1 agrees at 9 bases. This CDR3 has 14 amino acids. V lost 6 bases to trimming and J lost 7 bases; unmatched junction nucleotides: 9. Germline CDR1 reads ENHRY; CDR2 reads SYGVKD.

This clonotype was seen a few times. This chain connects TRBV13 to TRBJ2-7; 11 nucleotides line up with TRBD2. The CDR3 totals 14 residues. Trimming cost V 5 bases and J 2 bases; bases outside gene matches: 2. CDR1 is PRHDT, CDR2 FYEKMQ, per germline (reference sequence). The CDR3 nucleotides are TGTGCCAGCAGCCATAGCGGGAGGGCCTACGAGCAGTACTTC. This translates into CASSHSGRAYEQYF.

The chain's CDR3 is CASSFGGGGSEQYF. The CDR3 nucleotides are TGTGCCAGCAGTTTTGGAGGAGGGGGATCCGAGCAGTACTTC. The chain links TRBV12-3 or TRBV12-4 to TRBJ2-7; D might be TRBD1 or TRBD2, each matching 6 bases. V was shortened by 3 bases and J by 6 bases, with 15 bases between the two germline ends. CDR3 length: 14 amino acids.

The CDR3 nucleotides are TGCAGTGCTAGGCCCGGGGTCCGGAACACTGAAGCTTTCTTT. As protein: CSARPGVRNTEAFF. The chain links TRBV20-1 to TRBJ1-1; no clear D. Per the germline V gene, CDR1 is DFQATT and CDR2 is SNEGSKA (reference sequence). This CDR3 region has 14 residues. Trimming removed 3 bases from V and 1 base from J, with 12 bases in between.

This clonotype was counted a few times. The chain employs TRBV30 and TRBJ1-1; the D is unclear. V was pared by 5 bases and J by 4 bases, with 14 bases between. The CDR3 extends over 13 amino acids. Germline V gene sequence: CDR1 GTSNPN, CDR2 SVGIG (reference sequence). The CDR3 sequence is CAWGRDPFTEAFF. CDR3 coding DNA: TGTGCCTGGGGGAGGGATCCTTTCACTGAAGCTTTCTTT.

This rearrangement joins TRBV5-1 to TRBJ1-2; D not certain. This CDR3 has 13 amino acids. Germline CDR1 is SGHRS and CDR2 is YFSETQ. With 0 bases removed from V and 3 bases from J, the gap between germline ends came to 6 bases. CDR3: CASSLGGYYGYTF. CDR3 bases: TGCGCCAGCAGCTTGGGTGGATACTATGGCTACACCTTC.

At least ten counts were recorded for this clonotype. The genes are TRBV4-3 and TRBJ2-2; D is unresolved. The germline V gene encodes CDR1 LGHNA and CDR2 YSLEER. Deletions cut 4 bases from V and 8 bases from J, with 8 bases between. CDR3 length equals 12 residues. The CDR3 loop reads CASSPSDGELFF. The CDR3 DNA sequence: TGCGCCAGCAGCCCGTCGGATGGGGAGCTGTTTTTT.